Listed here is a single T cell receptor (beta chain). This clone has only a few counts. Its antigen target is currently unknown. Per-base qualities were not stored, and no clone one base away is much larger. V was cut back by 6 bases and J by 0 bases, leaving a gap of 14 bases between them. The CDR3, cysteine through phenylalanine, is 15 amino acids long. Just CDR3 DNA is preserved here, 45 bases in frame from base 1. CDR1 MNHNS and CDR2 SASEGT were looked up in the germline V gene. The entry originates in a study of cytomegalovirus exposure and HLA in healthy donors listed by TCRdb under 2017. Looking at the study overall: In an earlier analysis of 587 of the donors, around 290 Gb of sequence data and 100 million or so unique TCR beta sequences from some 170 million T cells were reported. An early release that covered several hundred HLA-typed donors contained around 300 gigabases of sequencing data and 65 million to 100 million unique TCR sequences. Of the approximately 370 genotyped donors, over 80% were placed in the genetic ancestry cluster associated with self-reported Caucasian donors. The study aimed to test whether cataloging public T cell receptors could reveal signatures of past pathogen exposure. Using immunosequencing, the study profiled T cell repertoires from 500 to 800 subjects and related those repertoires to cytomegalovirus serostatus. In addition to the first cohort of 650 to 750 subjects, a separate validation cohort of about 120 different subjects was used. The study combined high-throughput TCR immunosequencing, statistical association of individual TCRs with disease status, and machine learning to predict cytomegalovirus infection status. A later analysis re-analyzed previously published TCR beta repertoires from roughly 630 donors and added high-resolution HLA genotyping to study TCR occurrence patterns. In the later analysis, no new phenotypic data were used to find candidate immune exposures; instead, reliance was placed on TCR beta sequences and their occurrence across donors. An earlier analysis of around 540 of the donors applied high-throughput TCR beta sequencing to assess whether each TCR beta V gene segment acted as functional or pseudogenic. Donor age, sex, ethnicity and CMV serostatus were collected together with the repertoire data. In a later genetic analysis, genome-wide SNP genotypes for about three fifths of the roughly 670 donors were used, and that subset was treated as a discovery cohort. All discovery cohort repertoires had been generated using a single sequencing platform. HLA typing included class I and class II loci at four-digit resolution. Typing coverage varied by locus: about 620-630 donors for A, B, C, DRB1 and DQB1; some 520 for DQA1; some 610 for DPA1; under 490 for DPB1. Four or five DR-DQ haplotypes were handled as single units for association and clustering because linkage in the cohort was strong. On average, around 240,000 unique TCR beta nucleotide sequences were sequenced per donor among a few hundred genotyped donors of the cohort, with roughly 19% of those sequences being non-productive.

The research as a whole found: In a later genetic analysis, fewer N-insertions in productive TCRs were reported among donors in an Asian-associated ancestry cluster than the approximately 670-donor mean. In a later analysis, HLA-associated TCR beta chains were found to be more clonally expanded and to have lower generation probabilities than equally common non-associated chains. Most TCR sequences were observed very rarely across donors, whereas some public TCRs were present in many individuals. The only immune exposure information available for the cohort was CMV serostatus. Roughly uniform sequencing depth across donors was assumed in presence/absence analyses, although this assumption may not hold. According to the authors, the approach could potentially be generalized to other disease states and immunological phenotypes. Cytomegalovirus status was reported to be diagnosed by the classifier with high specificity and sensitivity in both the original and validation cohorts. This cohort had only TCR beta chains sequenced, and the lack of alpha or paired-chain data limited which features could be detected. Assigning TCR associations to individual alleles was difficult when HLA alleles, especially DR and DQ, strongly co-occurred. Because counts were too low, more than 15 rarely observed V segments, including chromosome 9 orphons, were left out of the earlier analysis of about 500 of the donors. In an earlier analysis of some 640 of the donors, most TCR beta V segments were observed in productive rearrangements about 87% or about 30% of the time, broadly matching IMGT annotations. Specific HLA alleles were associated with 16,951 TCR beta sequences at a false discovery rate of 0.05 in a later analysis. In a later analysis, several top co-occurrence clusters were reported to appear linked to parvovirus B19, influenza, CMV and Epstein-Barr virus. Correlated functional status among segregating V segments might be attributable to linkage disequilibrium, but an unknown experimental factor could not be ruled out. In a later analysis, TCR association rates were found to vary across HLA loci, with the most associated TCRs seen for DRB1 alleles and the fewest for HLA-C alleles. A group of highly shared sequence variants was considered likely to be a technical artifact of the sequencing pipeline. HLA typing was unavailable for some donors at each locus, so association tests used only the typed subset. In the study, some 160 TCR beta chains were listed as associated with cytomegalovirus. A further reported finding was that TCR beta sequences accurately predicted the HLA-A and HLA-B alleles for most subjects in the first cohort. Because the 87-base-pair reads could not distinguish some IMGT-functional V segments, including TRBV6-2 and TRBV6-3, those segments were excluded. According to a later analysis, most CMV-associated TCR beta chains appeared to be HLA-restricted, and the HLA associations seemed to be driven largely by CMV exposure. An association between a missense DCLRE1C variant and V-gene and J-gene trimming of TCR beta chains was found in a later genetic analysis and replicated in an independent cohort. In vitro tests confirmed that a few of the cytomegalovirus-associated TCR beta chains recognize cytomegalovirus antigens.

The library was made by the immunoSEQ multiplex PCR assay. For the multiplex PCR, a mixture combining 60 forward primers for TCR Vbeta segments and 13 reverse primers for TCR Jbeta segments was used. The CDR3 region of rearranged TCR beta genes was amplified from genomic DNA by a multiplex PCR assay. The Illumina HiSeq System was used to sequence the amplified TCR beta libraries as 87-base-pair reads. The source study handled its data this way. In a later analysis, tens of millions of unique TCR beta chains were counted across the 650 to 700 repertoires, and roughly 11 million of these chains were shared by at least two donors. A nearest-neighbor algorithm error-corrected the raw reads and collapsed the reads into unique sequences, merging closely related sequences to remove PCR and sequencing errors. To assign V, D and J gene segments, CDR3 sequences were aligned to IMGT reference sequences. For a sequence to be retained, a match of at least six nucleotides was required to both a V gene segment and a J gene segment. A rearrangement was called productive if the CDR3 had no stop codons and remained in frame with V and J, and every other rearrangement was called non-productive. Following IMGT convention, CDR3 was defined as the stretch from the second conserved V-encoded cysteine up to the conserved J-encoded phenylalanine. Sequences without an unambiguous match to a single V gene segment were excluded from the earlier analysis of several hundred of the donors. An earlier analysis of several hundred of the donors called V segments functional above 56.7% productive rearrangements and segregating when the between-donor standard deviation exceeded 5%. A statistical classification framework was developed to diagnose cytomegalovirus status using the catalog of TCR beta chain sequences. V and J gene assignment, in a later analysis, came from comparing TCR nucleotide sequences with IMGT/GENE-DB human TR gene sequences. A later analysis assigned CDR3 sequences and most-parsimonious VDJ recombination scenarios with the TCRdist pipeline. In a later analysis, each TCR beta chain was defined by its CDR3 amino acid sequence together with its V-gene family, and reads without a unique V-gene family were excluded. To address suspected cross-contamination and a sequencing artifact, a later analysis removed some 620 highly shared, low-generation-probability nucleotide sequences. In a later analysis, a clonal expansion index was calculated for each public chain from normalized within-repertoire ranks of inferred template counts. In a later analysis, generation probabilities were computed using a VDJ recombination model fitted to out-of-frame rearrangements, and the results were checked against IGoR. Hypergeometric tests were used in a later analysis to score TCR-TCR, TCR-HLA and TCR-CMV co-occurrence, with a repertoire-size bias correction applied to the TCR pairs. False discovery rates were estimated in a later analysis by permuting HLA or CMV assignments 20 times. A later analysis grouped co-occurring TCRs with DBSCAN, adding TCRdist sequence similarity when clustering within HLA-allele-positive subsets. Repertoires with fewer than 30,000 or more than 120,000 public chains were left out of co-occurrence clustering, as were about five repertoires with anomalous nucleotide sharing. The immuneACCESS repertoire file appears here via TCRdb, limited to in-frame rearrangements. These files lack a portion of the clones; in checked studies, under half of the deficit traces to unresolved V genes, and the cause of the others is not known. The D gene and trimming were derived from the DNA, and the V and J assignments and clone size from that table. Across this sample there are some 130,000 clones, with roughly four fifths seen only once. The ten largest account for 2% to 2.5% of the sample.

The cohort was made up of approximately 700 healthy bone marrow donors. Cohort members were all nominally healthy when sampled, although unrecorded immune exposures were likely present. The donor was CMV seronegative and was included in the group of hundreds of seronegative cohort members. A peripheral blood sample was collected from each donor, and TCR beta sequencing was performed on peripheral blood mononuclear cells. The Qiagen DNeasy Blood Extraction Kit was used to extract genomic DNA from the blood cell samples. Rearrangement joined TRBV6-1 to TRBJ1-1; the best D guess is TRBD1, with 6 bases matching. The TCR was taken from a man aged 25 to 45 in good health and CMV-seronegative. Sample: PBMCs. The nucleotide sequence is given as TGTGCCAGCAGGCCCCATGGGGGCATGAACACTGAAGCTTTCTTT. Translated, this is CASRPHGGMNTEAFF.